This TCR beta chain was obtained from a study of PD-1 blockade in mismatch repair-deficient tumors. The study's findings and limits: Three of seven peptides expanded clones, giving roughly 150 unique blood TCRs.

Some clones are missing from TCRdb's copy, which holds only in-frame ones; the method was immunoSEQ multiplex PCR. This sample has about 10,000 clones; 70% to 90% occur once, and the top ten carry around a fifth. CDR1 and CDR2 from the germline V gene are KGHSH and LQKENI. CDR3 length equals 17 residues. V lost 6 bases and J lost 9; bases outside the gene matches: 12. The time point is: roughly 10-day in vitro stimulation with candidate neoantigen peptide 2. Cells were stimulated around ten days with each of about 7 ELISpot-reactive neoantigens. A word on this clone: The antigen is not known.

The receptor's source is an adult with mismatch repair-deficient cancer. This specimen consisted of cells cultured in vitro, obtained from a patient treated with pembrolizumab. The rearrangement joins TRBV18 to TRBJ2-1; 15 bases align to TRBD2. The DNA for the CDR3 is TGTGCCAGCTCGAACGGACTAGCGGGAGGGCCGGGCGGTGAGCAGTTCTTC. Translated: CASSNGLAGGPGGEQFF.